These 29 T cell receptor beta chains came from one sample sequenced in a study of blood T cell repertoires in COVID-19. This table comes from immunoSEQ multiplex PCR, and its TCRdb copy is limited to in-frame clones, with some not included. The data show tens of thousands of clones, approximately 85% seen once. Sequencing was performed on peripheral blood. These receptors came from a woman of 80 years or more with COVID-19, enrolled during active disease.

This clone showed up just a few times. CDR3 in DNA: TGTGCCAGCTCACCAACAGGGACTCAGCCCCAGCATTTT. It codes for CASSPTGTQPQHF. The chain couples TRBV18 to TRBJ1-5, with D perhaps TRBD1 (6 bases). Germline assignment: CDR1 KGHSH and CDR2 LQKENI. This CDR3 contains 13 residues. V was cut by 2 bases and J by 6 bases, with 8 bases left in between.

The chain couples TRBV5-1 to TRBJ2-3; 11 bases are a match to TRBD2. The V and J ends lost 4 bases and 9 bases, in that order; junction bases with no gene match: 7. The germline V gene has CDR1 SGHRS and CDR2 YFSETQ. This CDR3 is 14 amino acids long. The CDR3 protein is CASSLSGGAGTQYF. The CDR3 DNA sequence: TGCGCCAGCAGCCTTAGCGGGGGGGCGGGCACGCAGTATTTT.

The chain joins TRBV19 to TRBJ1-3, with D unclear. Trimming pared 5 bases from V and 3 bases from J, leaving 14 bases between. The CDR3 runs 15 residues. Germline CDR1 LNHDA, CDR2 SQIVND (reference sequence). The CDR3 DNA follows: TGTGCCAGTAGTCCACGCTTAGTCTTTGGAAACACCATATATTTT. Translation: CASSPRLVFGNTIYF.

The CDR3, as DNA: TGTGCCAGCCGGAGACAGGGGAGTCAGCCCCAGCATTTT. Translating it yields CASRRQGSQPQHF. V gene TRBV27 combines with J gene TRBJ1-5, with 8 bases identical to TRBD1. Germline V gives CDR1 MNHEY, CDR2 SMNVEV (reference sequence). The length of the CDR3 is 13 residues. After removal of 8 bases from V and 6 bases from J, the junction contained 6 bases not matched to a gene.

The rearrangement links TRBV4-3 to TRBJ2-1, with 8 bases lining up with TRBD2. The CDR3 loop spans 16 amino acids. Germline V gene sequence: CDR1 LGHNA, CDR2 YSLEER. Unmatched junction bases numbered 11, after V lost 6 bases and J lost 4 bases. The DNA for the CDR3 is TGCGCCAGCAGTCCAACAGCGGGAGCTTTTTACAATGAGCAGTTCTTC. Its translation is CASSPTAGAFYNEQFF.

The chain carries TRBV28 and TRBJ2-1; 15 bases are a match to TRBD2. This CDR3 has 16 residues. After removal of 7 bases from V and 8 bases from J, the junction contained 9 bases not matched to a gene. Germline CDR1 MDHEN, CDR2 SYDVKM. The chain's CDR3 is CASILGLAGGGYEQFF. CDR3 nucleotides: TGTGCCAGCATACTGGGACTAGCGGGAGGAGGCTATGAGCAGTTCTTC.

The CDR3 protein is CASSYQGNSGYGYTF. CDR3 DNA sequence: TGTGCCAGCAGTTACCAGGGGAACTCTGGCTATGGCTACACCTTC. The chain has TRBV6-5 and TRBJ1-2; D perhaps matches TRBD1 (6 bases). The germline V gene has CDR1 MNHEY and CDR2 SVGAGI. V lost 2 bases and J 4 bases, leaving 14 bases between the germline ends. CDR3 size: 15 residues.

This clone was detected ten times or more. Here the CDR3 reads CASSLGRKLAFGSYNEQFF. CDR3 in DNA: TGCGCCAGCAGCTTGGGCCGCAAACTAGCGTTTGGATCCTACAATGAGCAGTTCTTC. This chain uses TRBV5-1 with TRBJ2-1, with 7 bases aligning to TRBD2. The CDR3 extends over 19 amino acids. J was trimmed by 1 base and V by 0 bases; bases with no gene match: 13. CDR1 is SGHRS and CDR2 is YFSETQ in the germline V gene.

The genes are TRBV11-2 and TRBJ1-2; tentatively, D is TRBD1 (5 bases). The CDR3 has 14 residues. Per the germline V gene, CDR1 is SGHAT and CDR2 is FQNNGV. V was cut by 1 base and J by 3 bases, with 9 bases left in between. CDR3 protein: CASSLVGGDYGYTF. The CDR3 DNA reads TGTGCCAGCAGCTTAGTGGGGGGTGACTATGGCTACACCTTC.

In nucleotides, the CDR3 is TGTGCCAGCAGCTTAGGGGGCACGGAAGACGAGCAGTACTTC. This translates into CASSLGGTEDEQYF. The rearrangement links TRBV11-3 to TRBJ2-7; a weak D match, TRBD1 (5 bases). Trimming removed 1 base at V and 5 bases at J, with 12 bases between. The CDR3 spans 14 residues. The germline V gene has CDR1 SGHNT and CDR2 YENEEA.

V is TRBV11-2 and J is TRBJ1-1; D is possibly TRBD1 (6 bases). CDR1 SGHAT and CDR2 FQNNGV come from the germline V gene. V gave up 5 bases and J gave up 5 bases, with 18 bases separating them. The CDR3 runs 15 residues. The CDR3, as DNA: TGTGCCAGCAGCCTCGGGGGGCGCGTTCGGACTGAAGCTTTCTTT. Its protein product is CASSLGGRVRTEAFF.

This clone was seen repeatedly, ten times or more. The chain couples TRBV3-1 (or the pseudogene TRBV3-2) to TRBJ1-6; possible D gene TRBD1, 5 bases. Between the trimmed V and J ends, which lost 0 bases and 3 bases, there was a span of 15 bases. This CDR3 contains 18 residues. Germline values: CDR1 LGHDT, CDR2 YNNKEL (reference sequence). As DNA, the CDR3 is TGTGCCAGCAGCCAAGAGTCGGGGGGATGGGGCTATAATTCACCCCTCCACTTT. It codes for CASSQESGGWGYNSPLHF.

This clone was observed a few times. The genes are TRBV27 and TRBJ1-1; D unclear. V was trimmed by 3 bases and J by 1 base, leaving 6 bases between them. The CDR3 runs to 13 residues. Per germline, CDR1 MNHEY and CDR2 SMNVEV (reference sequence). Written as DNA, the CDR3 is TGTGCCAGCAGTTTCGGAGGGAACACTGAAGCTTTCTTT. Translation: CASSFGGNTEAFF.

The rearrangement links TRBV7-2 to TRBJ2-3; no definite D call. This CDR3 spans 14 amino acids. Germline V CDR1 and CDR2: SGHTA, FQGNSA. V lost 1 base and J 0 bases, leaving 5 bases between the germline ends. In nucleotides, the CDR3 is TGTGCCAGCAGCTTAGGTACTAGCACAGATACGCAGTATTTT. It encodes CASSLGTSTDTQYF.

This chain joins TRBV11-3 and TRBJ2-7, with 8 positions matching TRBD1. The germline gives CDR1 SGHNT, CDR2 YENEEA. There are 13 residues in the CDR3. V trimming: 1 base; J trimming: 8 bases; junction bases outside the gene matches: 4. CDR3 nucleotides: TGTGCCAGCAGCTTAGGACAGGGGTACAAGCAGTACTTC. Translating it yields CASSLGQGYKQYF.

V gene TRBV11-2 combines with J gene TRBJ1-1, with TRBD1 identical over 8 bases. Germline V lookup: CDR1 SGHAT, CDR2 FQNNGV. CDR3 length equals 16 residues. Trimming took 1 base from V and 5 from J; bases not matched to a gene: 9. The CDR3 loop is CASSLGGTQGGTEAFF. In nucleotides, the CDR3 is TGTGCCAGCAGCTTAGGAGGGACACAGGGGGGGACTGAAGCTTTCTTT.

The rearrangement uses TRBV2 and TRBJ1-5, with D possibly matching TRBD1 (5 bases). Deletions cut 7 bases from V and 7 bases from J, with 17 bases between. The CDR3 runs to 14 residues. The germline gives CDR1 SNHLY, CDR2 FYNNEI. The CDR3 bases are TGTGCCAGCAAGGCGGACAACGTACGACAGCCCCAGCATTTT. Translation: CASKADNVRQPQHF.

This clone appeared once. The chain has TRBV7-9 and TRBJ2-5; tentative D call: TRBD1 (6 bases). Trimming removed 5 bases at V and 1 base at J, with 11 bases between. CDR1 is SEHNR, CDR2 FQNEAQ, per germline (reference sequence). The CDR3 contains 14 residues. This CDR3 is CASSATGIQETQYF. The CDR3, as DNA: TGTGCCAGCAGCGCAACAGGGATCCAAGAGACCCAGTACTTC.

The chain recombines TRBV19 with TRBJ2-7, with TRBD1 matching over 7 bases. Germline CDR1 LNHDA, CDR2 SQIVND (reference sequence). V lost 4 bases, J lost 3 bases, and 9 bases stayed unmatched. CDR3 length: 15 amino acids. Written as DNA, the CDR3 is TGTGCCAGTAGTACACGGGACAGCTCCAACTACGAGCAGTACTTC. It is translated as CASSTRDSSNYEQYF.

V usage is TRBV11-2 and J usage is TRBJ1-1; 8 bases map to TRBD1. Germline loops: CDR1 SGHAT, CDR2 FQNNGV. The V and J ends lost 4 bases and 5 bases, in that order; junction bases with no gene match: 3. The CDR3 is 13 amino acids. The CDR3 nucleotides read TGTGCCAGCAGCTCACAGGGGGGGACTGAAGCTTTCTTT. Translation: CASSSQGGTEAFF.

The chain combines TRBV15 with TRBJ2-7; D gene unclear. The V end was cut by 0 bases, the J end by 3 bases, with 3 bases between. Germline CDR1 and CDR2: LNHNV and YYDKDF (reference sequence). This CDR3 spans 12 amino acids. CDR3 in amino acids: CATSRDFYEQYF. For the CDR3, the DNA is TGTGCCACCAGCAGAGACTTCTACGAGCAGTACTTC.

V and J are TRBV28 and TRBJ1-5; D is uncertain. Germline assignment: CDR1 MDHEN and CDR2 SYDVKM. This CDR3 spans 13 amino acids. Trimming stripped 4 bases from V and 0 bases from J, with 4 bases between. CDR3 in DNA: TGTGCCAGCAGTTCCAATAGCAATCAGCCCCAGCATTTT. Translation: CASSSNSNQPQHF.

This rearrangement joins TRBV3-1 (or the pseudogene TRBV3-2) to TRBJ1-4; D is uncertain. Germline V lookup: CDR1 LGHDT, CDR2 YNNKEL (reference sequence). V was clipped by 1 base and J by 7 bases, with 13 bases between them. This CDR3 is built from 15 residues. CDR3 region: CASSQVEPGVEKLFF. In nucleotides, the CDR3 is TGTGCCAGCAGCCAAGTCGAGCCCGGGGTTGAAAAACTGTTTTTT.

The rearrangement joins TRBV11-2 to TRBJ2-2; 8 nucleotides line up with TRBD1. The CDR3 loop spans 16 amino acids. Per the germline V gene, CDR1 is SGHAT and CDR2 is FQNNGV. The junction had 8 bases not matched to a gene; V was cut back by 3 bases and J by 5 bases. CDR3 coding DNA: TGTGCCAGCAGCTTCGGACAGGGTGGGAGGACCGGGGAGCTGTTTTTT. This encodes CASSFGQGGRTGELFF.

The V call is TRBV4-2, the J call TRBJ2-2, with TRBD2 as a possible D gene (6 bases). This CDR3 is built from 16 residues. V lost 0 bases and J 4 bases, leaving 12 bases between the germline ends. Looked up from germline, CDR1 is LGHNA and CDR2 is YNFKEQ. The CDR3 DNA sequence: TGTGCCAGCAGCCAAGAGGTAGCGGCCGCCACCGGGGAGCTGTTTTTT. Translated: CASSQEVAAATGELFF.

This clone came up many times. The genes are TRBV9 and TRBJ2-1; 10 bases match TRBD2. The length of the CDR3 is 15 residues. Looked up from germline, CDR1 is SGDLS and CDR2 is YYNGEE. V lost 4 bases to trimming and J lost 6 bases; unmatched junction nucleotides: 7. The CDR3 DNA reads TGTGCCAGCAGCCGAACTAGCGGGAAAGGCAATGAGCAGTTCTTC. Its translation is CASSRTSGKGNEQFF.

The chain recombines TRBV12-3 or TRBV12-4 with TRBJ1-1, with D unresolved. V lost 5 bases to trimming and J lost 8 bases, with 9 bases between them. CDR3 size: 11 residues. The CDR3 nucleotides read TGTGCCAGCAGTGATTTGAGGGAAGCTTTCTTT. It translates to CASSDLREAFF.

Concerning this clone: Mismatch with germline at one junction end may stem from a read error. The rearrangement uses TRBV19 and TRBJ1-1; possible D gene TRBD1, 5 bases. The CDR3 is made up of 13 amino acids. Germline CDR1 reads LNHDA; CDR2 reads SQIVND (reference sequence). CDR3 residues: CARSIRENTEAFF. CDR3 nucleotide sequence: TGTGCCAGAAGTATCAGGGAGAACACTGAAGCTTTCTTT. The whole variable domain, remainder taken from reference TRBV19 and TRBJ1-1, is DGGITQSPKYLFRKEGQNVTLSCEQNLNHDAMYWYRQDPGQGLRLIYYSQIVNDFQKGDIAEGYSVSREKKESFPLTVTSAQKNPTAFYLCARSIRENTEAFFGQGTRLTVV.

The chain carries TRBV4-3 and TRBJ1-2; D unclear. Germline CDR1 and CDR2: LGHNA and YSLEER. Trimming took 0 bases from V and 4 from J, leaving 15 bases between them. The CDR3 is 16 residues long. The CDR3 DNA reads TGCGCCAGCAGCCAAGAAGTGGAGGCTGCCATCTATGGCTACACCTTC. It translates to CASSQEVEAAIYGYTF.